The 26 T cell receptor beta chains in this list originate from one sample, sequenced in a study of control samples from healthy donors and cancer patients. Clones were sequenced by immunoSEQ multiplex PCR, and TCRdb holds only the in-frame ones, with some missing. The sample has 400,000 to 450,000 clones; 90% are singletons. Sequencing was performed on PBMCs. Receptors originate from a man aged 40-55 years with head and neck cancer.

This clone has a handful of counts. The CDR3 DNA sequence: TGTGCCAGCAGCCCCATCCAGCGGGGGGGCGTGGAGACCCAGTACTTC. Protein: CASSPIQRGGVETQYF. This sequence joins TRBV7-2 and TRBJ2-5, with 10 bases identical to TRBD2. The V segment lost 5 bases and the J segment 5 bases; nucleotides outside the gene matches: 11. The CDR3 covers 16 residues. The V gene's germline CDR1 is SGHTA and CDR2 FQGNSA. Full variable domain (rest looked up from reference TRBV7-2 and TRBJ2-5): GAGVSQSPSNKVTEKGKDVELRCDPISGHTALYWYRQSLGQGLEFLIYFQGNSAPDKSGLPSDRFSAERTGGSVSTLTIQRTQQEDSAVYLCASSPIQRGGVETQYFGPGTRLLVL.

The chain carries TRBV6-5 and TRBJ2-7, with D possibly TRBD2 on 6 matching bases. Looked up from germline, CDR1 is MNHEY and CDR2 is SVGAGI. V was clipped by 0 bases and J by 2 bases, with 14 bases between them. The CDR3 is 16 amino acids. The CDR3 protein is CASSYSGAGRAYEQYF. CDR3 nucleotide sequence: TGTGCCAGCAGTTACTCCGGGGCGGGAAGGGCCTACGAGCAGTACTTC.

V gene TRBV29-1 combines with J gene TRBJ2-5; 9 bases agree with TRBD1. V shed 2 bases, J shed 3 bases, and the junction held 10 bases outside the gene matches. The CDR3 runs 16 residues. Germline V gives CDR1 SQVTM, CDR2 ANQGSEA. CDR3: CSVEPGTGYTEETQYF. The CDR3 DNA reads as TGCAGCGTTGAACCCGGGACAGGGTACACAGAAGAGACCCAGTACTTC.

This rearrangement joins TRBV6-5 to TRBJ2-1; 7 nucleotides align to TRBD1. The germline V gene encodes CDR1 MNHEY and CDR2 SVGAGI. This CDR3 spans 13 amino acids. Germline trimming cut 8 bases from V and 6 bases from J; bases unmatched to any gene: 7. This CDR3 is CASHGTASNEQFF. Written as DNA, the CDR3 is TGTGCCAGCCATGGGACAGCCTCCAATGAGCAGTTCTTC.

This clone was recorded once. CDR3 DNA: TGTGCCAGCAGCTTGAGGACTAGCGGGAGGGCTTCCTACGAGCAGTACTTC. Translating gives CASSLRTSGRASYEQYF. The chain is built from TRBV7-2 and TRBJ2-7; 15 positions agree with TRBD2. The CDR3 consists of 17 residues. CDR1 and CDR2 (germline): SGHTA, FQGNSA. The ends lost 3 bases at V and 1 base at J; junction bases unmatched: 4.

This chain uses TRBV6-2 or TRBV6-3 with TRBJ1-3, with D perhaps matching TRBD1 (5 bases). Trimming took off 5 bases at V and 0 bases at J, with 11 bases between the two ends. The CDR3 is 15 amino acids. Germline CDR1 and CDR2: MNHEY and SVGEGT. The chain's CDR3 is CASSRDQSSGNTIYF. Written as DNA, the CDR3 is TGTGCCAGCAGTCGGGACCAAAGCTCTGGAAACACCATATATTTT.

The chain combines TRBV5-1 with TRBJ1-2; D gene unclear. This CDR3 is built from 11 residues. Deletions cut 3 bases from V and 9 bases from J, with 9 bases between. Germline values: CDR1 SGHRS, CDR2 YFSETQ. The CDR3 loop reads CASSSGKSYTF. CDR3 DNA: TGCGCCAGCAGCTCGGGAAAGAGCTACACCTTC.

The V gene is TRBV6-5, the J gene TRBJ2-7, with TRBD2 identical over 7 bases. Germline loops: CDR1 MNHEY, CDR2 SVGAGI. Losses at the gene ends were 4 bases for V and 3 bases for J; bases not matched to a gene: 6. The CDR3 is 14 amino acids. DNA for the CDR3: TGTGCCAGCAGTTTAGGCGGGGGAATCTACGAGCAGTACTTC. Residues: CASSLGGGIYEQYF.

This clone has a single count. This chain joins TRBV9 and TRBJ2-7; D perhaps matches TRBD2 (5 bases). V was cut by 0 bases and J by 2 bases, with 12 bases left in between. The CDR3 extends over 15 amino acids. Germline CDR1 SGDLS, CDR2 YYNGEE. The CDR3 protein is CASSVGSGSPYEQYF. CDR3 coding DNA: TGTGCCAGCAGCGTAGGATCGGGGAGCCCCTACGAGCAGTACTTC.

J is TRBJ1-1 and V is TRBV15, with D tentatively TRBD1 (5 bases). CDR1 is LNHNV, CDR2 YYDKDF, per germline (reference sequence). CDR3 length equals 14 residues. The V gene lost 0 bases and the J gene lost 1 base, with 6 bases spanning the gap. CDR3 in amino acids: CATSRDGGNTEAFF. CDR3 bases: TGTGCCACCAGCAGAGATGGGGGGAACACTGAAGCTTTCTTT.

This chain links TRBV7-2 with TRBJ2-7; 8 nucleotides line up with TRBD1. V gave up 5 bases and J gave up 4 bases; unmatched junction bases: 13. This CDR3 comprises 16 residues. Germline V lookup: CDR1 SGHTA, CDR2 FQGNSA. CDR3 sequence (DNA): TGTGCCAGCAGCCCACTGAACGGCAGGGGGCTTTACGAGCAGTACTTC. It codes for CASSPLNGRGLYEQYF. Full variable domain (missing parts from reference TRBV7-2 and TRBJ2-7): GAGVSQSPSNKVTEKGKDVELRCDPISGHTALYWYRQSLGQGLEFLIYFQGNSAPDKSGLPSDRFSAERTGGSVSTLTIQRTQQEDSAVYLCASSPLNGRGLYEQYFGPGTRLTVT.

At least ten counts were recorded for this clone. Written as DNA, the CDR3 is TGTGCCAGCAGTTTTTGGTTGGATAACTATGGCTACACCTTC. Its protein is CASSFWLDNYGYTF. The chain links TRBV28 to TRBJ1-2; D remains unclear. V was shortened by 3 bases and J by 1 base, with 9 bases between the two germline ends. The germline V gene has CDR1 MDHEN and CDR2 SYDVKM. The CDR3 has 14 amino acids.

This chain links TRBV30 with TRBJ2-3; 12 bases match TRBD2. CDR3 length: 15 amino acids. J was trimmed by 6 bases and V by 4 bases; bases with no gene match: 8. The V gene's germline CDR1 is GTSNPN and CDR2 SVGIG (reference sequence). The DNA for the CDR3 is TGTGCCTGGACTAGCGGGAGGGCCGGCGTGGATACGCAGTATTTT. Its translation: CAWTSGRAGVDTQYF.

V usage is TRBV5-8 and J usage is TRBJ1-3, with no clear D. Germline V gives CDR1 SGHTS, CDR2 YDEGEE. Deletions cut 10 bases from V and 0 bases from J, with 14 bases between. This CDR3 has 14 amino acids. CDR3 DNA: TGTGCCCTCGGGCGACGGTTCTCTGGAAACACCATATATTTT. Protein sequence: CALGRRFSGNTIYF. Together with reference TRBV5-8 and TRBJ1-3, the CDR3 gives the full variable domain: EAGVTQSPTHLIKTRGQQATLRCSPISGHTSVYWYQQALGLGLQFLLWYDEGEERNRGNFPPRFSGRQFPNYSSELNVNALELEDSALYLCALGRRFSGNTIYFGEGSWLTVV.

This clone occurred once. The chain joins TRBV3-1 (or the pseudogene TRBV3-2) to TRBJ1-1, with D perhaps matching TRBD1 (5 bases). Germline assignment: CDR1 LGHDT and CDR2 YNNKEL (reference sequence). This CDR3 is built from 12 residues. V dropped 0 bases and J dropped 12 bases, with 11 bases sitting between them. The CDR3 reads CASSQELGRTFF. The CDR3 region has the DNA TGTGCCAGCAGCCAAGAACTGGGACGGACTTTCTTT.

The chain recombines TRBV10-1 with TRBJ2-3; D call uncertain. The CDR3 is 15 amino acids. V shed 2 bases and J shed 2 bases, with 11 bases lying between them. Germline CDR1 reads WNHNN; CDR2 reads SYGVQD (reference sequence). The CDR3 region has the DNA TGCGCCAGCAGTGAGACCGCAACCCACACAGATACGCAGTATTTT. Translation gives CASSETATHTDTQYF.

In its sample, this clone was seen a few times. The DNA for the CDR3 is TGTGCCAGCAGTTTCAGAGGGGGATCGGGTGATGAGCAGTTCTTC. Protein product: CASSFRGGSGDEQFF. V gene TRBV6-5 combines with J gene TRBJ2-1; a weak D match, TRBD1 (6 bases). Germline CDR1 and CDR2: MNHEY and SVGAGI. Trimming removed 4 bases at V and 8 bases at J, with 18 bases between. The CDR3 sequence is 15 residues long.

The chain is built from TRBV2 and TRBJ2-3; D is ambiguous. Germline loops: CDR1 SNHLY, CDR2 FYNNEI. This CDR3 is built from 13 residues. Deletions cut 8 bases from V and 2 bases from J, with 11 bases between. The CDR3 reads CASVAEITDTQYF. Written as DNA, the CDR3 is TGTGCCAGCGTGGCGGAGATCACAGATACGCAGTATTTT.

The CDR3 nucleotides are TGTGCCAGCAGCGTAGCCCGGACAGGGGCCGGGGAGCTGTTTTTT. The encoded protein is CASSVARTGAGELFF. This rearrangement joins TRBV9 to TRBJ2-2; 9 bases align to TRBD1. The length of the CDR3 is 15 residues. Germline CDR1 is SGDLS and CDR2 is YYNGEE. J lost 6 bases, V lost 0 bases, and 3 bases had no gene match.

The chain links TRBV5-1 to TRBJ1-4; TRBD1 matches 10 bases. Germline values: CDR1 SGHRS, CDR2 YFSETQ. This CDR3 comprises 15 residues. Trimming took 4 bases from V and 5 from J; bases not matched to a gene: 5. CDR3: CASSPPGQGNEKLFF. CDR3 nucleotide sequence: TGCGCCAGCAGCCCACCGGGACAGGGGAATGAAAAACTGTTTTTT.

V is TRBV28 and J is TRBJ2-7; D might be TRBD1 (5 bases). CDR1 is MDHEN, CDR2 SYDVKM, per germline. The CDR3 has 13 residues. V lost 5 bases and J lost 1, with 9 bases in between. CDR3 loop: CASSQDISYEQYF. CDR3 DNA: TGTGCCAGCAGTCAGGACATTTCCTACGAGCAGTACTTC.

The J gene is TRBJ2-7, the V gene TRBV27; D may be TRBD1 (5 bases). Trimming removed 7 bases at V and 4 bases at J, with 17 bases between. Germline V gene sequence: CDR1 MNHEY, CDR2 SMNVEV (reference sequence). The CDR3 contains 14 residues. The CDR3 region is CASTSKQGFYEQYF. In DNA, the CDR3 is TGTGCCAGCACCTCTAAGCAGGGATTTTACGAGCAGTACTTC.

CDR3: CASGHRGHHEQYF. The CDR3 nucleotides read TGTGCCAGCGGCCACAGGGGGCATCACGAGCAGTACTTC. The rearrangement uses TRBV7-8 and TRBJ2-7, with 9 nucleotides matching TRBD1. The CDR3 has 13 residues. Trimming took 8 bases from V and 5 from J; bases not matched to a gene: 7. Germline-derived CDR1 and CDR2 are SGHVS and FQNEAQ.

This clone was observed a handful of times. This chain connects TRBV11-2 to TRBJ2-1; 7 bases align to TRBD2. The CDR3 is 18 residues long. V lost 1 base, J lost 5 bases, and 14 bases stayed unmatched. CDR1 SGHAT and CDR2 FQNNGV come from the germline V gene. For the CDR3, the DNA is TGTGCCAGCAGCTTAGTCGGGGGGAGTAGGATCTTCAACAATGAGCAGTTCTTC. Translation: CASSLVGGSRIFNNEQFF. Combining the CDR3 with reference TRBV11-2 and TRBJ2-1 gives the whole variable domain EAGVAQSPRYKIIEKRQSVAFWCNPISGHATLYWYQQILGQGPKLLIQFQNNGVVDDSQLPKDRFSAERLKGVDSTLKIQPAKLEDSAVYLCASSLVGGSRIFNNEQFFGPGTRLTVL.

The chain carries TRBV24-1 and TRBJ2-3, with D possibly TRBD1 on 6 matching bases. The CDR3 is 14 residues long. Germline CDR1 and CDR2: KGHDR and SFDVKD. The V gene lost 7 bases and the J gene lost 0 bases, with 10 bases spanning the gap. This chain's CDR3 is CATRMRGSTDTQYF. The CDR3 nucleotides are TGTGCCACCAGGATGAGGGGGAGCACAGATACGCAGTATTTT.

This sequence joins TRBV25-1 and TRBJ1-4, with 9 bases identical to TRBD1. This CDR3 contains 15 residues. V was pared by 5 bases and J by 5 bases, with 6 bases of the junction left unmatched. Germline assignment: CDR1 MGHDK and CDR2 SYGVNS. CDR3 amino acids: CASSPRQGENEKLFF. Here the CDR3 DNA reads TGTGCCAGCAGTCCCCGACAGGGGGAGAATGAAAAACTGTTTTTT.